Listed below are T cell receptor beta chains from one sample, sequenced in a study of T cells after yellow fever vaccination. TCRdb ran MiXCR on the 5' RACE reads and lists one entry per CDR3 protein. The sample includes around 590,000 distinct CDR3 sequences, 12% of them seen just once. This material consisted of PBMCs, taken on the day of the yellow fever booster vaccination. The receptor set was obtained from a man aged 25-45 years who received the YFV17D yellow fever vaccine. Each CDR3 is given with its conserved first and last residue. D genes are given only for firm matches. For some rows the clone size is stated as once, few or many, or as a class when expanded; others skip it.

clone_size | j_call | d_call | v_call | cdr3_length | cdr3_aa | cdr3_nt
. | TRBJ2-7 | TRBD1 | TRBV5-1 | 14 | CASSLGQGENEQYF | TGCGCCAGCAGCTTGGGACAGGGGGAGAACGAGCAGTACTTC
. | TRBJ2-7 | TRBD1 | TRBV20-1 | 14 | CSARWTGGSYEQYF | TGCAGTGCTCGCTGGACAGGGGGGTCCTACGAGCAGTACTTC
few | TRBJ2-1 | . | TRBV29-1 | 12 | CSVSGFYNEQFF | TGCAGCGTTAGTGGCTTCTACAATGAGCAGTTCTTC
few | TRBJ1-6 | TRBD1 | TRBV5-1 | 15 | CASSLEQGAYSPLHF | TGCGCCAGCAGCTTGGAGCAGGGGGCTTATTCACCCCTCCACTTT
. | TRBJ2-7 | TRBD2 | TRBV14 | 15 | CASSQGTSGKGEQYF | TGTGCCAGCAGCCAGGGAACTAGCGGGAAGGGAGAGCAGTACTTC
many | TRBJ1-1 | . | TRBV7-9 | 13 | CASSRLSNTEAFF | TGTGCCAGCAGCCGACTCTCCAACACTGAAGCTTTCTTT
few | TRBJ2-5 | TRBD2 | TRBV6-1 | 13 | CATAGLTQETQYF | TGTGCCACAGCGGGGCTAACTCAAGAGACCCAGTACTTC
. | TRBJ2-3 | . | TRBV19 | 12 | CASSMPADTQYF | TGTGCCAGTAGTATGCCTGCAGATACGCAGTATTTT
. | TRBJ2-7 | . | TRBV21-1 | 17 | CASSKESSGTGDYEQYF | TGTGCCAGCAGCAAGGAGAGCTCCGGGACAGGGGATTACGAGCAGTACTTC
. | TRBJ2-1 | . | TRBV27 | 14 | CASSRSGSYNEQFF | TGTGCCAGCAGTCGATCTGGCTCCTACAATGAGCAGTTCTTC
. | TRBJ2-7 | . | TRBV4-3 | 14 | CASSQEEDSYEQYF | TGCGCCAGCAGCCAAGAAGAGGACTCCTACGAGCAGTACTTC
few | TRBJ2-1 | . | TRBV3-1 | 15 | CASSQEGSLYNEQFF | TGTGCCAGCAGCCAAGAAGGATCGCTTTACAATGAGCAGTTCTTC
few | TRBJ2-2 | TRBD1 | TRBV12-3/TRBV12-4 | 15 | CASSLQGAPLGELFF | TGTGCCAGCAGTTTACAGGGGGCGCCTCTCGGGGAGCTGTTTTTT
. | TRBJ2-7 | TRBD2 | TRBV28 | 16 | CASSSEAGGLTYEQYF | TGTGCCAGCAGTTCCGAAGCGGGAGGCTTAACCTACGAGCAGTACTTC
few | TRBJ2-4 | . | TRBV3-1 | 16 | CASSQAGRLAKNIQYF | TGTGCCAGCAGCCAAGCGGGGAGACTAGCCAAAAACATTCAGTACTTC
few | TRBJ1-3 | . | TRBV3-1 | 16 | CASSQTDRGSGNTIYF | TGTGCCAGCAGCCAAACTGACAGAGGCTCTGGAAACACCATATATTTT
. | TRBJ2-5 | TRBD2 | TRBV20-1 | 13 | CSETSGNQETQYF | TGCAGTGAGACTAGCGGAAATCAAGAGACCCAGTACTTC
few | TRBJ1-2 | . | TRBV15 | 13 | CATSRRRLYGYTF | TGTGCCACCAGCAGGAGGAGGTTGTATGGCTACACCTTC
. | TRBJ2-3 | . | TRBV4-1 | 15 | CASSRIDQQLDTQYF | TGCGCCAGCAGCCGGATAGATCAACAATTAGATACGCAGTATTTT
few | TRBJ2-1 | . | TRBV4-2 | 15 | CASSQEFRSYNEQFF | TGTGCCAGCAGCCAAGAGTTCCGCTCCTACAATGAGCAGTTCTTC
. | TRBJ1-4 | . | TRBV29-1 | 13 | CSVEGSTNEKLFF | TGCAGCGTTGAAGGTTCCACTAATGAAAAACTGTTTTTT
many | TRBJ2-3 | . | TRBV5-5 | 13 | CASSEGRTDTQYF | TGTGCCAGCAGCGAAGGACGGACAGATACGCAGTATTTT
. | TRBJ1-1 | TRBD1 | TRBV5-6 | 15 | CASSPSRGPVTEAFF | TGTGCCAGCAGCCCCTCGAGGGGGCCGGTTACTGAAGCTTTCTTT
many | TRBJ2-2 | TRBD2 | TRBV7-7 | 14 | CASSLTGGPGELFF | TGTGCCAGCAGCTTAACGGGGGGGCCCGGGGAGCTGTTTTTT
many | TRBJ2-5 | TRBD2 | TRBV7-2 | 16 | CASSLSGTTSKETQYF | TGTGCCAGCAGCTTGAGCGGGACGACCTCCAAAGAGACCCAGTACTTC
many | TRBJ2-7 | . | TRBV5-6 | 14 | CASSLVGKTYEQYF | TGTGCCAGCAGCTTGGTTGGGAAAACCTACGAGCAGTACTTC
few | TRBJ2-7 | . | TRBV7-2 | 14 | CASSLRDITYEQYF | TGTGCCAGCAGCCTCCGGGACATTACCTACGAGCAGTACTTC
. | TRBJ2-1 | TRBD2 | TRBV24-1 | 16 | CATSDATAGVNNEQFF | TGTGCCACCAGTGATGCTACAGCGGGGGTGAACAATGAGCAGTTCTTC